This is a list of T cell receptor beta chains from one sample in a study of OX40 agonist ivuxolimab in advanced cancers. Some clones are missing from TCRdb's copy, which holds only in-frame ones; the method was immunoSEQ multiplex PCR. The data hold approximately 52,000 clones, with roughly 84% observed a single time. This material consisted of CD4+ or CD8+ T cells sorted from blood, taken in a trial of the OX40 agonist ivuxolimab. The receptor source for this set is an adult with an advanced solid tumor such as melanoma, head and neck, liver or kidney cancer. Each CDR3 is given with its conserved first and last residue. Fields, in order: V gene, J gene, CDR3 protein.

TRBV28	TRBJ1-1	CASSLGFTVTPEAFF
TRBV5-1	TRBJ2-5	CASSLGGGSETQYF
TRBV19	TRBJ1-4	CASSIGRGQELFF
TRBV5-6	TRBJ1-1	CASSLRIVNTEAFF
TRBV5-1	TRBJ2-7	CASRRTASSYEQYF
TRBV5-4	TRBJ2-5	CASSKGASGGLQETQYF
TRBV7-8	TRBJ2-7	CASSLAWDPTYEQYF
TRBV19	TRBJ2-2	CASSQQTSTGELFF
TRBV11-2	TRBJ2-7	CASSLGGTGSYEQYF
TRBV30	TRBJ2-7	CAWSRAYEQYF
TRBV9	TRBJ2-1	CASSVGPGNNEQFF
TRBV12-2	TRBJ2-1	CASRLELAGGLFYEQFF
TRBV6-4	TRBJ2-3	CASSDSAGGPYTQYF
TRBV19	TRBJ1-1	CASSTGYTEAFF
TRBV28	TRBJ2-3	CASSETGTYTDTQYF
TRBV9	TRBJ2-3	CASGPTGGSTDTQYF
TRBV7-6	TRBJ2-2	CASSLIREVGELFF
TRBV30	TRBJ2-3	CAWSWGGQGARGTQYF
TRBV5-4	TRBJ2-7	CASSSPQGMEQYF
TRBV7-2	TRBJ2-1	CASSLASTGGSYNEQFF
TRBV7-2	TRBJ2-3	CASSLAAGVQDTQYF
TRBV18	TRBJ2-3	CASSPTEDTQYF
TRBV2	TRBJ2-1	CASSEAELSYNEQFF
TRBV2	TRBJ1-2	CASSVRPIYGYTF
TRBV4-1	TRBJ1-1	CASRLTLASPEAFF
TRBV5-1	TRBJ2-2	CASRSAGQVSGELFF
TRBV2	TRBJ1-4	CASSERGGIEKLFF
TRBV7-8	TRBJ1-6	CASSLSGQGGFSYNSPLHF
TRBV7-9	TRBJ1-6	CASSFSSGNSPLHF